This T cell receptor beta chain is from a study of blood T cell repertoires in COVID-19. At the level of the study: From T cells, B-cell-depleted T cells, or PBMCs came the material, which was cDNA or gDNA.

Per the original methods: Reference gene primer amplification in the assay estimated nucleated cell counts. Profiling relied on immunoSEQ multiplex PCR, and the TCRdb table lists in-frame clones only, not all of them. The D gene and trimming were derived from the DNA, and the V and J assignments and clone size from that table. This table holds under 250,000 clones, roughly four fifths found once. With V trimmed by 10 bases and J by 0 bases, 4 bases remained unmatched. The CDR3 is 13 amino acids. CDR1 LNHDA and CDR2 SQIVND come from the germline V gene (reference sequence). The gene calls are TRBV19 and TRBJ1-1; 8 bases line up with TRBD1. This receptor was taken from a woman aged 65 to 85 with acute or convalescent COVID-19. Specimen: peripheral blood. CDR3: CATHRGLNTEAFF. In DNA form, the CDR3 reads TGTGCCACCCACAGGGGGTTGAACACTGAAGCTTTCTTT.